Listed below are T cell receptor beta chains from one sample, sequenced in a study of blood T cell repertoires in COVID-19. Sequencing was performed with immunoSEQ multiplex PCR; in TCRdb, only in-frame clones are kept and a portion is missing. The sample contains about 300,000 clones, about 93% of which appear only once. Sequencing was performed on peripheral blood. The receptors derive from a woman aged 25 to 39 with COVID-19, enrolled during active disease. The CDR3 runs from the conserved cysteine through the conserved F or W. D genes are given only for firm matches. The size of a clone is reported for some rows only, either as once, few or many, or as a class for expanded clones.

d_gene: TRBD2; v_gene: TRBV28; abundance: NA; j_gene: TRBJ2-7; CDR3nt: TGTGCCAGCAGTTTCGGGGGGGCCCACGAGCAGTACTTC; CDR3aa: CASSFGGAHEQYF
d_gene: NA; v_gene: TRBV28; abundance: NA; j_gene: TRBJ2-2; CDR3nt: TGTGCCAGCAGTGAAACCGGGTTGACGGCCACCGGGGAGCTGTTTTTT; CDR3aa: CASSETGLTATGELFF
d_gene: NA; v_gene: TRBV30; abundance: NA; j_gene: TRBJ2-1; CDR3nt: TGTGCCTCTGACAGATCCTACAATGAGCAGTTCTTC; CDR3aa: CASDRSYNEQFF
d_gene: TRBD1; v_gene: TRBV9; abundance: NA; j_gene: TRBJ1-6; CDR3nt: TGTGCCAGCAGCCCCCAGACAGGGTATAATTCACCCCTCCACTTT; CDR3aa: CASSPQTGYNSPLHF
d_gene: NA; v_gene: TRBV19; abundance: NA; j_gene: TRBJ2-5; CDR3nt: TGTGCCAGTAGTGTGGGACTTCAAGAGACCCAGTACTTC; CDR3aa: CASSVGLQETQYF
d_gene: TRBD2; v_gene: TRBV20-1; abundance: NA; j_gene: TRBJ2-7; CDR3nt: TGCAGTGCGGGAGGGTTTGGTGAGCAGTACTTC; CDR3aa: CSAGGFGEQYF
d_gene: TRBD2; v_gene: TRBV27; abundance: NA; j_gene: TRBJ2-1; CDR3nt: TGTGCCAGCAGTTTCGTCCCTAGCGGGTCGTCCTACAATGAGCAGTTCTTC; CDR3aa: CASSFVPSGSSYNEQFF
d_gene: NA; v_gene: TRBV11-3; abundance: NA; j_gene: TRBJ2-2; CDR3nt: TGTGCCAGCAGCCCCCGGACAGCGAACACCGGGGAGCTGTTTTTT; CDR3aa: CASSPRTANTGELFF
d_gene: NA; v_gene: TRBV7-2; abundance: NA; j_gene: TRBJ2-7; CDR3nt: TGTGCCAGCAGCTCCTTTGAGGGCTACGAGCAGTACTTC; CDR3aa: CASSSFEGYEQYF
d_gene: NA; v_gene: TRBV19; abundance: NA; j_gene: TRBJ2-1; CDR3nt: TGTGCCAGTAGTCTGACTTATTACAATGAGCAGTTCTTC; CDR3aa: CASSLTYYNEQFF
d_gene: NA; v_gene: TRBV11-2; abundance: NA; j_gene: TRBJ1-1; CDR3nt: TGTGCCAGCAGCTTAGTGGGAGGTTTGAACACTGAAGCTTTCTTT; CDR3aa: CASSLVGGLNTEAFF
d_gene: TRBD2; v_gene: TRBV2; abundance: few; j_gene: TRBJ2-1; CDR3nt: TGTGCCACCGGGACTAGCGGGAGTAATGAGCAGTTCTTC; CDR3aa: CATGTSGSNEQFF
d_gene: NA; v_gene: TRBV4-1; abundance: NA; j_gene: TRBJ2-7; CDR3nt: TGCGCCAGCAGCCAAGGGATGTGGGCGGAAGCGGGCAACGAGCAGTACTTC; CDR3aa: CASSQGMWAEAGNEQYF
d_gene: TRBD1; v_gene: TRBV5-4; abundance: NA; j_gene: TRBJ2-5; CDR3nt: TGTGCCAGCAGCCCGCCGGGACAGGGAGGGGAGACCCAGTACTTC; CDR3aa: CASSPPGQGGETQYF
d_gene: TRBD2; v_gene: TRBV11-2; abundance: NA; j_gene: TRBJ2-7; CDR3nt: TGTGCCAGCAGCTTAGATCGTGGGACTAGCGGCTACGAGCAGTACTTC; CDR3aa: CASSLDRGTSGYEQYF
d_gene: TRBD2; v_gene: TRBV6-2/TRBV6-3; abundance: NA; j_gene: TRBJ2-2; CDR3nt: TGTGCCAGCAGCCCTAGACTAGCGATGGGGACCGGGGAGCTGTTTTTT; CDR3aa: CASSPRLAMGTGELFF
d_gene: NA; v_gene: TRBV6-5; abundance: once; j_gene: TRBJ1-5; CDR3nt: TGTGCCAGCAGTCCCCAGGGGCGAGGCAATCAGCCCCAGCATTTT; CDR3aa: CASSPQGRGNQPQHF
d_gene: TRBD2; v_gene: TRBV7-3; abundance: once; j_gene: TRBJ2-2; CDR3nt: TGTGCCAGCAGCTTTAGGGGGACTAGCGGGAGGACAACCGGGGAGCTGTTTTTT; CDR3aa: CASSFRGTSGRTTGELFF
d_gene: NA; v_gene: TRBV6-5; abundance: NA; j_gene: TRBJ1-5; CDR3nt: TGTGCCAGCAGCCAGGGTGGTCAGCCCCAGCATTTT; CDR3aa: CASSQGGQPQHF
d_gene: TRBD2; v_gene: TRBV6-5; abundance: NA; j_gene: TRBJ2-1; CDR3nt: TGTGCCACTGGACTAGCGGGAGGTACCAATGAGCAGTTCTTC; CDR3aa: CATGLAGGTNEQFF
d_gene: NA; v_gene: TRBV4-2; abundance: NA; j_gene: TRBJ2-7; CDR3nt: TGTGCCAGCAGCCAAGAGTACACGACCTACGAGCAGTACTTC; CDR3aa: CASSQEYTTYEQYF
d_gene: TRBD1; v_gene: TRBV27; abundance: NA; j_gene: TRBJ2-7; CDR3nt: TGTGCCAGCAGTGGACAGGGAAACGAGCAGTACTTC; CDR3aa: CASSGQGNEQYF
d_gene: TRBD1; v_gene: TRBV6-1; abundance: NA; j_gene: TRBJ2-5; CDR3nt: TGTGCCAGCAGTGAAGTGGAGACAGGGCAAGGGACCCAGTACTTC; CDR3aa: CASSEVETGQGTQYF
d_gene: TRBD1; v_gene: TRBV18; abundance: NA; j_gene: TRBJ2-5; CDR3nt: TGTGCCAGCTCAAGAGACAGGGGGTTAGAGACCCAGTACTTC; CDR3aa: CASSRDRGLETQYF
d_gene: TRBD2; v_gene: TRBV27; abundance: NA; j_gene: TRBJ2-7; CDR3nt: TGTGCCAGCGGGACTAGCGGGAGGTACGAGCAGTACTTC; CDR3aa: CASGTSGRYEQYF
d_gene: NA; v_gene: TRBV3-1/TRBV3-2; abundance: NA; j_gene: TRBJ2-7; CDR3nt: TGTGCCAGCAGCCCTTGGGTCTCAGGGGTTTCCGAGCAGTACTTC; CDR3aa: CASSPWVSGVSEQYF
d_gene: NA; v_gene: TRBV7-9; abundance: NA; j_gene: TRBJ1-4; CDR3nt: TGTGCCAGCAGCTTAGCGGGCCGGGGAGGTGAAAAACTGTTTTTT; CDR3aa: CASSLAGRGGEKLFF
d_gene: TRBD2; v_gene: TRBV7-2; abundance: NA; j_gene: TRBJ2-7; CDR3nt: TGTGCCAGCAGCTTCCCGGCTAGCGGGACCGACGAGCAGTACTTC; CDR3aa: CASSFPASGTDEQYF
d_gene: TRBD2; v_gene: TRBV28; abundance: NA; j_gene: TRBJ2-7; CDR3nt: TGTGCCAGCAGTTTAAGCGGGAGGTATTTGGAGCAGTACTTC; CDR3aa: CASSLSGRYLEQYF
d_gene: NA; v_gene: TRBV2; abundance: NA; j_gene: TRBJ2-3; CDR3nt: TGTGCCAGCAGTGAACAGGGTAGCACAGATACGCAGTATTTT; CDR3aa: CASSEQGSTDTQYF
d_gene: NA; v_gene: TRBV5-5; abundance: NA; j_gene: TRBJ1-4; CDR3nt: TGTGCCAGCAGCTTGGAGCGGGGCCAGATATATGAAAAACTGTTTTTT; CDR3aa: CASSLERGQIYEKLFF
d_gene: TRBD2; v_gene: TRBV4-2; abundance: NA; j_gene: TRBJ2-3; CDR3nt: TGTGCCAGCAGCCAGGCTCTACTAGCGGGAGGGACAGATACGCAGTATTTT; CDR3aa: CASSQALLAGGTDTQYF
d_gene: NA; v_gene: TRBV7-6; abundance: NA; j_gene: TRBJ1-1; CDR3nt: TGTGCCAGCAGCTTAGCGTCGAACAGGAACACTGAAGCTTTCTTT; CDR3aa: CASSLASNRNTEAFF
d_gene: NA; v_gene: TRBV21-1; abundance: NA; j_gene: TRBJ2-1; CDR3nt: TGTGCCAGCAGCAAAGATAACAGCTCCTACAATGAGCAGTTCTTC; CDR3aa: CASSKDNSSYNEQFF
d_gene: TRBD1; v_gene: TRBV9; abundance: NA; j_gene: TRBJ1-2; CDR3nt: TGTGCCAGCACACAATTTTCAGGGGGTGGCTACACCTTC; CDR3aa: CASTQFSGGGYTF
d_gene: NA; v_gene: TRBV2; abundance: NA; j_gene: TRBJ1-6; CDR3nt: TGTGCCAGCTCCCCTCATGGGGGGGGAGGGACACCCCTCCACTTT; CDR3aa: CASSPHGGGGTPLHF
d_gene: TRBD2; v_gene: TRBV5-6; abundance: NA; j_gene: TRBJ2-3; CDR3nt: TGTGCCAGCAGCTTGGCCCGGGGGGGCACGCAGTATTTT; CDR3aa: CASSLARGGTQYF
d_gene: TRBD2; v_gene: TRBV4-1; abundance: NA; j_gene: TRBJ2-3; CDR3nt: TGCGCCAGCAGCCCTCGGGTGGGACTAGCGGGAGATACGCAGTATTTT; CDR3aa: CASSPRVGLAGDTQYF
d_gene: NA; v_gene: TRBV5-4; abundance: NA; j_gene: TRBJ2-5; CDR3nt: TGTGCCAGCAGCCTCGACGGGGGGCGAAAGAAAGAGACCCAGTACTTC; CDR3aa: CASSLDGGRKKETQYF
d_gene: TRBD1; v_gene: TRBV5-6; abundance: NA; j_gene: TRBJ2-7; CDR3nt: TGTGCCAGCAGAGGACAGGGAATCGAGCAGTACTTC; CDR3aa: CASRGQGIEQYF
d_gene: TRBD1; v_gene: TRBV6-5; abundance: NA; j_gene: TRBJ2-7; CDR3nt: TGTGCCAGCAGAGACGCGAACAGGGGGCATGAGCAGTACTTC; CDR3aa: CASRDANRGHEQYF
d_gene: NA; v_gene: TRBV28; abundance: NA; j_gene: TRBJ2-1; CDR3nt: TGTGCCAGCAGCCACGGAGGGTACAATGAGCAGTTCTTC; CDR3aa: CASSHGGYNEQFF
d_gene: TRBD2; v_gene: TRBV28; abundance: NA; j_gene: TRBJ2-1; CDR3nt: TGTGCCAGCAGTCCGGGGGGACTGACCTACAATGAGCAGTTCTTC; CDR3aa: CASSPGGLTYNEQFF
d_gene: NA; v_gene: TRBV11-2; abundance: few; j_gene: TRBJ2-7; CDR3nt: TGTGCCAGCAGCATCTCGCGGGACGAGCAGTACTTC; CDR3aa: CASSISRDEQYF
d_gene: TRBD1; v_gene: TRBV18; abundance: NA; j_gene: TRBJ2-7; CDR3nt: TGTGCCAGCTCACCCGGGCAGGGGGATTCCTACGAGCAGTACTTC; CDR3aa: CASSPGQGDSYEQYF